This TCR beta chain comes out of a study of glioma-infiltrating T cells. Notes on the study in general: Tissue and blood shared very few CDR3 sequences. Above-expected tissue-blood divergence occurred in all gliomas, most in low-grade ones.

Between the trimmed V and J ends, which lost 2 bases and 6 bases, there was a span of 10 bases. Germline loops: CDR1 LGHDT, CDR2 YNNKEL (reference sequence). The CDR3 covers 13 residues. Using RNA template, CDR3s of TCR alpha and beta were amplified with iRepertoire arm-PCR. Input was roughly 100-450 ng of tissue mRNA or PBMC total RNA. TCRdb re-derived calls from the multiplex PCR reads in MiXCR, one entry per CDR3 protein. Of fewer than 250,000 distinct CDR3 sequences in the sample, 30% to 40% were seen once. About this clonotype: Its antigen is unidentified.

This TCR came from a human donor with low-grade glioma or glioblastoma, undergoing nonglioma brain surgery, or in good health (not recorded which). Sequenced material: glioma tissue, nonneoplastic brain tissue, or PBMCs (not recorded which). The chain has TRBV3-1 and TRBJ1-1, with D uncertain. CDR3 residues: CASSQFSVPEAFF. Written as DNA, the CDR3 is TGTGCCAGCAGCCAATTCTCCGTTCCTGAAGCTTTCTTT. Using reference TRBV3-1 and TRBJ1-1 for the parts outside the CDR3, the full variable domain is DTAVSQTPKYLVTQMGNDKSIKCEQNLGHDTMYWYKQDSKKFLKIMFSYNNKELIINETVPNRFSPKSPDKAHLNLHINSLELGDSAVYFCASSQFSVPEAFFGQGTRLTVV.